What follows is one TCR beta chain and its context. Constant-segment-primed 5'RACE gave TCR alpha and TCR beta cDNA libraries with sample barcodes and UMIs. TCRdb re-called the 5' RACE reads with MiXCR, one entry per CDR3 protein. The sample lists around 410,000 distinct CDR3 sequences, less than 25% seen once, with around 13% in the top ten. This entry belongs to a study of T-cell memory formation after mild COVID-19. This TCR derives from an adult woman who had mild COVID-19 (a few samples of this study predate the infection). Cell type and time point are not known. The sample consisted of PBMCs or a T cell subset sorted from them (not recorded which).

CDR3 DNA sequence: TGTGCCAGCAGCTTAGCAGGGGCGAACTCCTACGAGCAGTACTTC. It is translated as CASSLAGANSYEQYF. The chain links TRBV7-2 to TRBJ2-7, with a possible D match to TRBD1 (5 bases). CDR3 length: 15 residues. V lost 0 bases and J lost 0, with 9 bases in between. Germline V gene sequence: CDR1 SGHTA, CDR2 FQGNSA.